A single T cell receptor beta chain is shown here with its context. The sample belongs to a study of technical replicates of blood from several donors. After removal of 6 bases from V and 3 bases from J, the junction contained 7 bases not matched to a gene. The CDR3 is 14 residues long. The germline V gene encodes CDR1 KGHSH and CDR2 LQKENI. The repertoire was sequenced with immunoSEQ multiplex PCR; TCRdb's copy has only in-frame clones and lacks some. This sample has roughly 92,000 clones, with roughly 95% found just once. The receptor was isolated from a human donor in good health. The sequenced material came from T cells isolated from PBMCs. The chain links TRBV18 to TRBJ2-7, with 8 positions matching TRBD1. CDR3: CASSPDRGSYEQYF. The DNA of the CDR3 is TGTGCCAGCTCCCCAGACAGGGGCAGCTACGAGCAGTACTTC.